This T cell receptor (beta chain) came from a study of T cell repertoires in cytomegalovirus infection. The overall study: Public TCR beta signature analysis indicated the presence of both CMV infection and matching HLA type. Study findings and constraints: The cumulative frequency of public TCR beta families identified carriers of CMV plus the relevant HLA.

One entry per CDR3 protein, called by TCRdb with MiXCR from the reads. Here the sample spans over 300,000 distinct CDR3 sequences, 15% to 20% being singletons. The CDR3 consists of 15 residues. With V trimmed by 5 bases and J by 16 bases, 18 bases remained unmatched. Germline V gene data show CDR1 as MNHEY and CDR2 as SVGAGI. This clonotype was detected only a few times. Its cognate antigen is unknown. The sequence was obtained from a human donor in good health (CMV status not recorded). Some clones in this sample may be carry-over from other donors' samples. The chain combines TRBV6-5 with TRBJ2-1; 9 bases are a match to TRBD2. Input material: PBMCs. The CDR3 region has the DNA TGTGCCAGCAGTCCTCAAGGGCGGGGGGGCGCCATTGATTTCTTC. This codes for CASSPQGRGGAIDFF.